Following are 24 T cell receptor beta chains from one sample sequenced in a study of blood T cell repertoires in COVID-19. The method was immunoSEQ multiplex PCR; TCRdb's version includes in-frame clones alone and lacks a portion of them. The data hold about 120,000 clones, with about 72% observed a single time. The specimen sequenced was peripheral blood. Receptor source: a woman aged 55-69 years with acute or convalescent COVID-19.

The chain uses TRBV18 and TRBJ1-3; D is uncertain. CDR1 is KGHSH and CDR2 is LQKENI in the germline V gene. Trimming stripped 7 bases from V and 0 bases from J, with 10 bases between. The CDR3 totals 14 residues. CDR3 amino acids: CASFREDSGNTIYF. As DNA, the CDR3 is TGTGCCAGCTTCCGGGAGGACTCTGGAAACACCATATATTTT. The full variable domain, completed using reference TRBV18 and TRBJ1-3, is NAGVMQNPRHLVRRRGQEARLRCSPMKGHSHVYWYRQLPEEGLKFMVYLQKENIIDESGMPKERFSAEFPKEGPSILRIQQVVRGDSAAYFCASFREDSGNTIYFGEGSWLTVV.

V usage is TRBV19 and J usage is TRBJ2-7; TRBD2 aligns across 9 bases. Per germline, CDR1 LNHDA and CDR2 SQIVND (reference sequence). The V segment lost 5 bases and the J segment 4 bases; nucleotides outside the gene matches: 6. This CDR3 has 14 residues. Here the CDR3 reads CASSERGDLYEQYF. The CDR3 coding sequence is TGTGCCAGTAGTGAGCGGGGGGATTTGTACGAGCAGTACTTC.

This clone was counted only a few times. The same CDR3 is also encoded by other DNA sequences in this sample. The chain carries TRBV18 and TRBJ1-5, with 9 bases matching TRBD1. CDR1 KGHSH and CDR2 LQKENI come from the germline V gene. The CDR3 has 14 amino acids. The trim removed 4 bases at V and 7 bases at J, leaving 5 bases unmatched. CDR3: CASSLQGAKQPQHF. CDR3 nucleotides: TGTGCCAGCTCACTACAGGGGGCCAAGCAGCCCCAGCATTTT. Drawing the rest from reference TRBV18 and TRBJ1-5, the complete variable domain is NAGVMQNPRHLVRRRGQEARLRCSPMKGHSHVYWYRQLPEEGLKFMVYLQKENIIDESGMPKERFSAEFPKEGPSILRIQQVVRGDSAAYFCASSLQGAKQPQHFGDGTRLSIL.

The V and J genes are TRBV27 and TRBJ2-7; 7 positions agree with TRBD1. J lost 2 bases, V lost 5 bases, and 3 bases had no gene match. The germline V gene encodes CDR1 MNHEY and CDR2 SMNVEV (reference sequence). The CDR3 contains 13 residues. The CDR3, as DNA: TGTGCCAGCAGTGGGACAGCAACCTACGAGCAGTACTTC. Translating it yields CASSGTATYEQYF.

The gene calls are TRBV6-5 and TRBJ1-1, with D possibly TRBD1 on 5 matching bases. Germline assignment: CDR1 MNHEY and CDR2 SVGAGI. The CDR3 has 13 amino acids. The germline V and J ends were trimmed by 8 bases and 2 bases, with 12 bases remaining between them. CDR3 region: CASARALNTEAFF. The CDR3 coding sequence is TGTGCCAGCGCCAGGGCTTTAAACACTGAAGCTTTCTTT.

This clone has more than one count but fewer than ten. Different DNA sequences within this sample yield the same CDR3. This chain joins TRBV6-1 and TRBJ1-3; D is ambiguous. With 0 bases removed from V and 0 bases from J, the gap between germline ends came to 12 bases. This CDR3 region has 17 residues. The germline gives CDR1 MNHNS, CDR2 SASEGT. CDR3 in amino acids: CASSEAHGGSSGNTIYF. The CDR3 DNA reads TGTGCCAGCAGTGAAGCCCACGGCGGTAGCTCTGGAAACACCATATATTTT.

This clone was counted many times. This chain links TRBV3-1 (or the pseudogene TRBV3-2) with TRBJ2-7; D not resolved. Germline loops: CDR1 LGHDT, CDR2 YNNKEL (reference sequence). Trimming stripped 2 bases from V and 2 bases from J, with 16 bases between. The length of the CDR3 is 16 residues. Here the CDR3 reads CASSQNDGLSPYEQYF. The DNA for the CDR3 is TGTGCCAGCAGCCAAAACGATGGCCTGTCCCCCTACGAGCAGTACTTC.

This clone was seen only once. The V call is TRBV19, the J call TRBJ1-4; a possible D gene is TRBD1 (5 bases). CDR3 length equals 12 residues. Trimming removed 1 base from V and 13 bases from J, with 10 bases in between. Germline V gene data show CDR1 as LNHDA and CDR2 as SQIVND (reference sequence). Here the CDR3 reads CASSIGPRGLFF. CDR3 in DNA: TGTGCCAGTAGTATAGGACCAAGGGGACTGTTTTTT.

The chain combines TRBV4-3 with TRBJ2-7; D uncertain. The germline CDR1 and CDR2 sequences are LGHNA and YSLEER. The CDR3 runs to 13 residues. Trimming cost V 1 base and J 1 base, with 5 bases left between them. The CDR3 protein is CASSQVLSYEQYF. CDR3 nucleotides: TGCGCCAGCAGCCAAGTTCTGTCCTACGAGCAGTACTTC.

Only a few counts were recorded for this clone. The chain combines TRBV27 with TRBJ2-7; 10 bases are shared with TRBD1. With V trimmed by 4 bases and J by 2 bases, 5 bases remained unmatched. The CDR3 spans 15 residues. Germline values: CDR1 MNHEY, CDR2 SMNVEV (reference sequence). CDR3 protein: CASSSPGTGAYEQYF. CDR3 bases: TGTGCCAGCAGTTCCCCAGGGACAGGGGCCTACGAGCAGTACTTC.

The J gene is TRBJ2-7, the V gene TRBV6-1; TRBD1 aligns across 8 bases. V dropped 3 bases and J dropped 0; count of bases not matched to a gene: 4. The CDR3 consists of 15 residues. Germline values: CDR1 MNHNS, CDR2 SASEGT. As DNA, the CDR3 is TGTGCCAGCAGTGATTTCGGACAGGGCTCCTACGAGCAGTACTTC. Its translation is CASSDFGQGSYEQYF.

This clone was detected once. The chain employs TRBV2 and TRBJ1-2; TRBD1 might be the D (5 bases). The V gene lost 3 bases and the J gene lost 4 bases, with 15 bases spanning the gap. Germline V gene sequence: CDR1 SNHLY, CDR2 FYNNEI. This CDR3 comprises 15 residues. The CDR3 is CASSDYALGGYGYTF. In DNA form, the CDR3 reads TGTGCCAGCAGTGATTATGCCCTCGGGGGCTATGGCTACACCTTC.

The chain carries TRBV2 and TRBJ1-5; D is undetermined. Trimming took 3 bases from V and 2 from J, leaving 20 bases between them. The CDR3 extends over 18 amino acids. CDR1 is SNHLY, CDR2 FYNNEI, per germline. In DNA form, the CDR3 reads TGTGCCAGCAGTGAGTTCTCCCCCCTCTCTCGGGGCAATCAGCCCCAGCATTTT. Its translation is CASSEFSPLSRGNQPQHF.

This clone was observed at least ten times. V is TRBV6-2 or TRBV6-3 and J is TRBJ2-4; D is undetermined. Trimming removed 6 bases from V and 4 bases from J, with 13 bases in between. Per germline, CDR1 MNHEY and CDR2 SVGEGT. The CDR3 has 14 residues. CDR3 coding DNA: TGTGCCAGCAGCGTATTTGGCAGGAAAAACATTCAGTACTTC. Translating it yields CASSVFGRKNIQYF.

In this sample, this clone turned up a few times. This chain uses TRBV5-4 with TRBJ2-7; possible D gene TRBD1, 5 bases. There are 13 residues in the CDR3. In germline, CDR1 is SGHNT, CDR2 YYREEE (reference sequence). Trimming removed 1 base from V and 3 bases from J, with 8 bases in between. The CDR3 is CASSLTGNYEQYF. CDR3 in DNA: TGTGCCAGCAGCTTGACAGGAAACTACGAGCAGTACTTC.

The CDR3 here is CASSLEVRASNYGYTF. The DNA for the CDR3 is TGTGCCAGCAGCTTAGAAGTCAGGGCAAGCAACTATGGCTACACCTTC. The rearrangement links TRBV7-9 to TRBJ1-2; possible D gene TRBD1, 5 bases. Trimming cost V 1 base and J 2 bases, with 14 bases left between them. CDR1 is SEHNR and CDR2 is FQNEAQ in the germline V gene (reference sequence). The CDR3 loop spans 16 amino acids.

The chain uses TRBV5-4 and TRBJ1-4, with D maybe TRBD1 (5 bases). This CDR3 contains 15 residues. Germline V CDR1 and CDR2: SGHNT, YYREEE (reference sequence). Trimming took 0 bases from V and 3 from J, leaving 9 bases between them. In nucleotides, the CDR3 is TGTGCCAGCAGCTTGGACGGCAGGGCTAATGAAAAACTGTTTTTT. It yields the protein CASSLDGRANEKLFF.

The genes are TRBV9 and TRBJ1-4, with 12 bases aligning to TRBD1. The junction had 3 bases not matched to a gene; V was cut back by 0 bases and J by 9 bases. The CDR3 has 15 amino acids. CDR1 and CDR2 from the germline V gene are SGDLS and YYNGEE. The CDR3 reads CASSVEGQGAKKLFF. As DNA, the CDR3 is TGTGCCAGCAGCGTAGAGGGACAGGGGGCCAAAAAACTGTTTTTT.

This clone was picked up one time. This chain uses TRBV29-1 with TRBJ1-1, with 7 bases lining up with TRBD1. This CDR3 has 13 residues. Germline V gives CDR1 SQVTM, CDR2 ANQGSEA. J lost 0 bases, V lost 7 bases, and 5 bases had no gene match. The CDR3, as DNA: TGCAGCGCCTACAGGGGACTGAACACTGAAGCTTTCTTT. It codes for CSAYRGLNTEAFF.

The DNA of the CDR3 is TGTGCCAGCAGTGTTACAGGGTCCGTTCACTATGGCTACACCTTC. Its protein is CASSVTGSVHYGYTF. V and J are TRBV25-1 and TRBJ1-2; weak D call: TRBD1 (6 bases). V was clipped by 4 bases and J by 3 bases, with 15 bases between them. The CDR3 runs to 15 residues. The germline gives CDR1 MGHDK, CDR2 SYGVNS.

The CDR3 here is CASSLTTRQETYYEQYF. The CDR3, as DNA: TGTGCCAGCAGCTTAACCACAAGACAGGAAACGTACTACGAGCAGTACTTC. This sequence joins TRBV7-3 and TRBJ2-7, with D possibly matching TRBD1 (6 bases). The V gene's germline CDR1 is SGHTA and CDR2 FQGTGA. With 0 bases removed from V and 3 bases from J, the gap between germline ends came to 18 bases. This CDR3 is built from 17 residues. Full variable domain (outside the CDR3, taken from reference TRBV7-3 and TRBJ2-7): GAGVSQTPSNKVTEKGKYVELRCDPISGHTALYWYRQSLGQGPEFLIYFQGTGAADDSGLPNDRFFAVRPEGSVSTLKIQRTERGDSAVYLCASSLTTRQETYYEQYFGPGTRLTVT.

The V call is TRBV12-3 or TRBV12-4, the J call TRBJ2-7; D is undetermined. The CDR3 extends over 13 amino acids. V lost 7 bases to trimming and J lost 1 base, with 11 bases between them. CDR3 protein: CASTVYSSYEQYF. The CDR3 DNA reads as TGTGCCAGCACTGTATACAGTTCCTACGAGCAGTACTTC.

CDR3 bases: TGTGCCAGTAGTATAGGCCCGGGACAGGGGAGACCCTACGAGCAGTACTTC. Amino acids: CASSIGPGQGRPYEQYF. V and J are TRBV19 and TRBJ2-7, with 10 nucleotides matching TRBD1. Germline trimming cut 1 base from V and 2 bases from J; bases unmatched to any gene: 8. The CDR3 sequence is 17 residues long. Germline V lookup: CDR1 LNHDA, CDR2 SQIVND (reference sequence).

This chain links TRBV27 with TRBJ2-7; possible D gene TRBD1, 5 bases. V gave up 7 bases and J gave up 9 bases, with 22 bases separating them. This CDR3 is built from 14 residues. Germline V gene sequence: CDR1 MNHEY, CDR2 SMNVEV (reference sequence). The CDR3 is CASTPGADSLRQYF. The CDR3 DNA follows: TGTGCCAGCACCCCTGGGGCAGATAGCCTACGGCAGTACTTC.